A single sample gave rise to the 25 T cell receptor beta chains below, sequenced in a study of shared clonotypes between healthy human individuals. Sequenced by immunoSEQ multiplex PCR; TCRdb stores in-frame clones only, minus some. The table includes 2.3 million or so clones, 90% to 95% detected once. The sample was naive CD4+ T cells from PBMCs. Regarding subset: CD45RA+ positively selected. The origin of the receptors is a man aged 18-30 years in good health. Some clones in this sample may be carry-over from other donors' samples.

The chain employs TRBV19 and TRBJ1-1, with no clear D. The V end was cut by 3 bases, the J end by 1 base, with 15 bases between. The CDR3 consists of 16 residues. The germline CDR1 and CDR2 sequences are LNHDA and SQIVND (reference sequence). The CDR3 region has the DNA TGTGCCAGTAGTATCCCCCGGGCCCTACGGAACACTGAAGCTTTCTTT. The encoded protein is CASSIPRALRNTEAFF.

On this clone: This sample includes further DNA sequences coding for the same CDR3. The gene calls are TRBV7-2 and TRBJ2-7; 9 nucleotides align to TRBD1. The CDR3 is 14 residues long. Germline V gene data show CDR1 as SGHTA and CDR2 as FQGNSA. Trimming at V came to 6 bases and at J to 0 bases, leaving 3 bases not matched to a gene. The CDR3 sequence: CASSGQGSSYEQYF. In DNA form, the CDR3 reads TGTGCCAGCAGTGGACAGGGGAGCTCCTACGAGCAGTACTTC.

The V call is TRBV19, the J call TRBJ2-2; D perhaps matches TRBD1 (7 bases). Deletions cut 8 bases from V and 2 bases from J, with 12 bases between. CDR1 and CDR2 (germline): LNHDA, SQIVND (reference sequence). The CDR3 is 14 residues long. CDR3 sequence (DNA): TGTGCCAGTGGGGGGACAGTTAACACCGGGGAGCTGTTTTTT. This gives the protein CASGGTVNTGELFF.

Worth noting for this clone: This specimen includes other DNA sequences encoding the same CDR3. The chain carries TRBV28 and TRBJ1-1; maybe TRBD1 (5 bases). Germline CDR1 MDHEN, CDR2 SYDVKM. This CDR3 contains 14 residues. Trimming took off 3 bases at V and 1 base at J, with 9 bases between the two ends. CDR3 coding DNA: TGTGCCAGCAGTTTCGGGGGGAGGAACACTGAAGCTTTCTTT. Encoded protein: CASSFGGRNTEAFF. The full variable domain, its missing parts supplied by reference TRBV28 and TRBJ1-1, is DVKVTQSSRYLVKRTGEKVFLECVQDMDHENMFWYRQDPGLGLRLIYFSYDVKMKEKGDIPEGYSVSREKKERFSLILESASTNQTSMYLCASSFGGRNTEAFFGQGTRLTVV.

The chain carries TRBV6-1 and TRBJ2-1; 7 nucleotides line up with TRBD2. The CDR3 covers 13 residues. V was clipped by 8 bases and J by 4 bases; unmatched bases: 5. CDR1 is MNHNS, CDR2 SASEGT, per germline. The CDR3 spells CASQRGTYNEQFF. For the CDR3, the DNA is TGTGCCAGCCAGCGGGGCACTTACAATGAGCAGTTCTTC.

CDR3 loop: CASGTSASTKQYF. Here the CDR3 DNA reads TGTGCCAGCGGTACTAGCGCTTCTACGAAACAGTACTTC. This rearrangement joins TRBV6-5 to TRBJ2-7; 7 bases align to TRBD2. Looked up from germline, CDR1 is MNHEY and CDR2 is SVGAGI. J was trimmed by 10 bases and V by 8 bases; bases with no gene match: 14. This CDR3 is 13 amino acids long.

The CDR3 sequence is CASSPGGASGNTIYF. As DNA, the CDR3 is TGTGCCAGCAGCCCTGGGGGGGCCTCTGGAAACACCATATATTTT. The V gene is TRBV7-3, the J gene TRBJ1-3; D is possibly TRBD1 (6 bases). Germline V gene sequence: CDR1 SGHTA, CDR2 FQGTGA. V was cut by 5 bases and J by 0 bases, with 11 bases left in between. The CDR3 is 15 amino acids.

A note on this clone: The identical CDR3 is also encoded by other nucleotide sequences in the sample. The chain combines TRBV5-1 with TRBJ2-5; possibly TRBD2 for D (7 bases). The CDR3 length is 13 residues. Germline CDR1 SGHRS, CDR2 YFSETQ. The V end lost 4 bases, the J end lost 5 bases, and 12 bases lay between the germline ends. The CDR3, as DNA: TGCGCCAGCAGCCTGGGGAGGGGGGAGACCCAGTACTTC. Translating gives CASSLGRGETQYF.

V gene TRBV7-6 combines with J gene TRBJ2-1; tentatively, D is TRBD1 or TRBD2 (6 bases each). Germline V CDR1 and CDR2: SGHVS, FNYEAQ. V was trimmed by 6 bases and J by 8 bases, leaving 14 bases between them. The CDR3 has 13 residues. CDR3 nucleotides: TGTGCCAGCAGATTACGGGGGCAGGATGAGCAGTTCTTC. This translates into CASRLRGQDEQFF.

CDR3 protein: CASSPAIAGGKADTQYF. The DNA for the CDR3 is TGTGCCAGCTCACCAGCAATAGCGGGAGGGAAGGCAGATACGCAGTATTTT. The rearrangement joins TRBV18 to TRBJ2-3, with TRBD2 matching over 11 bases. The CDR3 is 17 amino acids. Germline lookup yields CDR1 KGHSH and CDR2 LQKENI. V was clipped by 2 bases and J by 4 bases; unmatched bases: 8.

The V and J genes are TRBV7-8 and TRBJ1-5; a possible D gene is TRBD1 (5 bases). Germline V gene data show CDR1 as SGHVS and CDR2 as FQNEAQ. This CDR3 is 16 amino acids long. V dropped 5 bases and J dropped 0 bases, with 14 bases sitting between them. The CDR3 DNA is TGTGCCAGCAGCGTGACCTATAGGGGTAGCAATCAGCCCCAGCATTTT. It encodes CASSVTYRGSNQPQHF.

This chain joins TRBV5-1 and TRBJ2-1; maybe TRBD2 (7 bases). V was clipped by 7 bases and J by 6 bases, with 20 bases between them. Per the germline V gene, CDR1 is SGHRS and CDR2 is YFSETQ. The CDR3 runs to 15 residues. The CDR3 loop is CASALGGPAINEQFF. CDR3 bases: TGCGCCAGCGCTTTGGGGGGGCCGGCCATCAATGAGCAGTTCTTC.

This sequence joins TRBV7-2 and TRBJ1-1, with D possibly being TRBD1 (5 bases). V lost 0 bases and J 7 bases, leaving 12 bases between the germline ends. The CDR3 has 14 residues. The germline V gene has CDR1 SGHTA and CDR2 FQGNSA. In DNA form, the CDR3 reads TGTGCCAGCAGCTTAGCGGGCGGGGGAGGTGAAGCTTTCTTT. It codes for CASSLAGGGGEAFF.

A single count supports this clone. The chain has TRBV9 and TRBJ2-1; 10 bases are shared with TRBD2. V trimming: 4 bases; J trimming: 2 bases; junction bases outside the gene matches: 6. Germline V gene lookup returns CDR1 SGDLS and CDR2 YYNGEE. This CDR3 is built from 16 residues. The CDR3 loop reads CASSPFGLAAYNEQFF. In DNA form, the CDR3 reads TGTGCCAGCAGCCCTTTCGGACTAGCGGCCTACAATGAGCAGTTCTTC.

This rearrangement joins TRBV14 to TRBJ2-7, with 12 positions matching TRBD1. Germline CDR1 and CDR2: SGHDN and FVKESK. CDR3 length: 14 amino acids. The V gene end was trimmed by 3 bases and the J gene end by 7 bases; junction bases not matched to a gene: 4. The CDR3 loop is CASSQWDRGREQYF. The DNA for the CDR3 is TGTGCCAGCAGCCAGTGGGACAGGGGGCGGGAGCAGTACTTC.

The genes are TRBV28 and TRBJ2-1; a weak D match, TRBD2 (6 bases). The V end was cut by 3 bases, the J end by 0 bases, with 21 bases between. Germline lookup yields CDR1 MDHEN and CDR2 SYDVKM. The CDR3 has 19 residues. The CDR3 nucleotides read TGTGCCAGCAGTTTTGATTTCAGCGGGCCTATTAGCTCCTACAATGAGCAGTTCTTC. As protein: CASSFDFSGPISSYNEQFF.

The rearrangement uses TRBV7-9 and TRBJ2-6; D not resolved. V was pared by 5 bases and J by 8 bases, with 16 bases between. The CDR3 runs 15 residues. CDR1 is SEHNR, CDR2 FQNEAQ, per germline (reference sequence). The chain's CDR3 is CASSIQELRTNVLTF. The CDR3 nucleotides read TGTGCCAGCAGCATCCAGGAACTTCGCACCAACGTCCTGACTTTC.

The rearrangement joins TRBV28 to TRBJ1-1; unclear D gene. The V gene's germline CDR1 is MDHEN and CDR2 SYDVKM. Trimming cost V 10 bases and J 3 bases, with 18 bases left between them. CDR3 length: 14 amino acids. The CDR3 DNA is TGTGCCACCCTACGGTCCGGCATTTACACTGAAGCTTTCTTT. This codes for CATLRSGIYTEAFF. Combining the CDR3 with reference TRBV28 and TRBJ1-1 gives the whole variable domain DVKVTQSSRYLVKRTGEKVFLECVQDMDHENMFWYRQDPGLGLRLIYFSYDVKMKEKGDIPEGYSVSREKKERFSLILESASTNQTSMYLCATLRSGIYTEAFFGQGTRLTVV.

About this clone itself: Other DNA sequences from this sample encode an identical CDR3 as well. J is TRBJ2-3 and V is TRBV7-2; possibly TRBD2 for D (5 bases). V lost 0 bases, J lost 2 bases, and 9 bases lay in between. Germline assignment: CDR1 SGHTA and CDR2 FQGNSA. CDR3 length: 15 amino acids. CDR3 region: CASSLAGSSTDTQYF. The CDR3 DNA is TGTGCCAGCAGCTTAGCTGGGAGCTCCACAGATACGCAGTATTTT.

This chain uses TRBV6-5 with TRBJ1-6; 7 bases agree with TRBD1. Germline CDR1 reads MNHEY; CDR2 reads SVGAGI. The ends lost 11 bases at V and 10 bases at J; junction bases unmatched: 14. This CDR3 spans 14 amino acids. CDR3 nucleotide sequence: TGTGCCTGCCGACAGGGACTATTTGGCTCACCCCTCCACTTT. This codes for CACRQGLFGSPLHF.

This sequence joins TRBV9 and TRBJ2-1, with D possibly TRBD1 on 6 matching bases. The CDR3 consists of 16 residues. The germline V gene encodes CDR1 SGDLS and CDR2 YYNGEE. Between the trimmed V and J ends, which lost 0 bases and 6 bases, there was a span of 16 bases. Here the CDR3 reads CASSVATGMVPNEQFF. The CDR3, as DNA: TGTGCCAGCAGCGTAGCTACAGGGATGGTTCCCAATGAGCAGTTCTTC.

A single count supports this clone. J is TRBJ2-7 and V is TRBV7-2, with D perhaps matching TRBD1 or TRBD2 (5 bases each). The V end lost 1 base, the J end lost 7 bases, and 11 bases lay between the germline ends. Germline CDR1 SGHTA, CDR2 FQGNSA. The CDR3 totals 13 residues. CDR3 sequence reads: CASSLGPGLEQYF. The CDR3, as DNA: TGTGCCAGCAGCTTAGGTCCGGGGCTGGAGCAGTACTTC.

This clone showed up just once. The chain uses TRBV6-5 and TRBJ2-1; unclear D gene. Germline CDR1 is MNHEY and CDR2 is SVGAGI. The germline V and J ends were trimmed by 4 bases and 4 bases, with 8 bases remaining between them. CDR3 length equals 13 residues. In nucleotides, the CDR3 is TGTGCCAGCAGTTCCCTCAGATACAATGAGCAGTTCTTC. Translation gives CASSSLRYNEQFF.

This sequence joins TRBV5-1 and TRBJ2-7, with 8 bases aligning to TRBD2. Germline V lookup: CDR1 SGHRS, CDR2 YFSETQ. The CDR3 spans 15 residues. The V and J ends lost 0 bases and 6 bases, in that order; junction bases with no gene match: 8. DNA for the CDR3: TGCGCCAGCAGCTTGGAGGGACTAGTAAGATCCGAGCAGTACTTC. Translating it yields CASSLEGLVRSEQYF.

The chain carries TRBV28 and TRBJ2-3, with TRBD1 matching 10 bases. The CDR3 loop spans 15 amino acids. The J segment lost 4 bases and the V segment lost 7 bases, leaving 8 bases of the junction unmatched. Germline V gives CDR1 MDHEN, CDR2 SYDVKM. Here the CDR3 reads CASTSGTGESDTQYF. In DNA form, the CDR3 reads TGTGCCAGCACGTCCGGGACAGGGGAATCAGATACGCAGTATTTT.